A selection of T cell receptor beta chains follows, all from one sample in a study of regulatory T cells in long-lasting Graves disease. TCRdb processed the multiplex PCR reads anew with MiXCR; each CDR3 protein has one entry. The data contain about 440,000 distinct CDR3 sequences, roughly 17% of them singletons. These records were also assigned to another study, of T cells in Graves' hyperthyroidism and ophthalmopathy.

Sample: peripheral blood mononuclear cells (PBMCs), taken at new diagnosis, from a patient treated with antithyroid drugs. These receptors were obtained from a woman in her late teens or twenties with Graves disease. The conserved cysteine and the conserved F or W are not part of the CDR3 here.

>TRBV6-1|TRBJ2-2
ASTRTSGANTGELF
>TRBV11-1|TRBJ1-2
ASSHIRVSYGYT
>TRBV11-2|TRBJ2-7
ASSLLAAPYEQY
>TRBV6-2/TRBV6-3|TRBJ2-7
ASSYSAASGYSSYEQY
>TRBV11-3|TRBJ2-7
ASSYGQGGYEQY
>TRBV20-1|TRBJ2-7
SIKAGDYEQY
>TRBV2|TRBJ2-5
ASRIDIAQETQY
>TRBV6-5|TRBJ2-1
ASSYSIASVNEQF
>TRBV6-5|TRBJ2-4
ASSLLTSEGVMAKNIQY
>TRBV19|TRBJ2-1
ASSIVAGSSYNKQF
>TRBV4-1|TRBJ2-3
ASSQRGIAGGTDTQY
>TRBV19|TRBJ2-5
ASSILGRADEAQY
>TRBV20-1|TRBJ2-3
SAQLAGGADTQY
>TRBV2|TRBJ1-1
ASSQQGGSTEAF
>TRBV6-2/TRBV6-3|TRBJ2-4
ASSGGRPYNEQY
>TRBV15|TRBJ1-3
ATSREGVWGRAGNTIY
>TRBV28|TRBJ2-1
ASVPSSGRLNEQF
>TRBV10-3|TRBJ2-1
AIRGSSWTQF
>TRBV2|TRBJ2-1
ANSSGAYNEQF
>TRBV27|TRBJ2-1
ASSGDFAGVSYNEQF
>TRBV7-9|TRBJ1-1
ASTLTATGTEAF
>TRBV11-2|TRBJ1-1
ASTLIGRAGRTEAL
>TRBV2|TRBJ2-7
ASVPGTGPHEQY
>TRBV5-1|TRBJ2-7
ASSSGTSGYEQY
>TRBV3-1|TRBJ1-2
ASSHVGIYGYT
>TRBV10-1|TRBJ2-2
ASSPTTGELF
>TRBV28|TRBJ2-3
ASSLAWEADTQY
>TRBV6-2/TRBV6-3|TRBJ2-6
ASSLAAGANVLT
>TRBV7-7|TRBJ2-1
ASSKRTSGFNNEQF
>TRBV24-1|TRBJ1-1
ATRDRVSGTEAF
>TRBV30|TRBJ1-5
AWSVRGLNQPQH
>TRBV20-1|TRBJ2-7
SAREGLAEIYEQY
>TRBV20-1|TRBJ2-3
SASDFSTDTQY
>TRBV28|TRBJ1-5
ASIQDSHNQPQH
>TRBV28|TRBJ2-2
ASQTGAGELF
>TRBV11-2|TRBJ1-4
ASSSFRGSNEKLF
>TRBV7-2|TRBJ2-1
ASSSGTGSHNEQF
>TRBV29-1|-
SVARGLAGTDIQY
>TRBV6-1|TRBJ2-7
ASNQDFGYEQY
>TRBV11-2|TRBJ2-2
ASSFVAGNTGELF
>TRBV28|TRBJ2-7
ASSLLSFAGGASYEQY
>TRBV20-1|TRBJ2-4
SARKLTSGSLVGKNIQY
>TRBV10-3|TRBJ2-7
AISETSGTTYEQY
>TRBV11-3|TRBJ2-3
ASSLTGGLNTDTQY
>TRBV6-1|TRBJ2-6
ASGGDSGANVLT
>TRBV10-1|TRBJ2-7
ASSEFETSGTYEQY
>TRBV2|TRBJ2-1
ASRADLNEQF
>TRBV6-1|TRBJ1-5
ASSKDVNSNQPQH
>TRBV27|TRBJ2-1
ASPRSSDDNEQF
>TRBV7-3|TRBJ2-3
ASSFTDGNTQY
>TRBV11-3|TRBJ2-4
ASSLDKGRAKNIQY
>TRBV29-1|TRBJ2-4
SVSPGNKNIQY
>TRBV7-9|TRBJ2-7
ASSHTGGGFFLYEQY
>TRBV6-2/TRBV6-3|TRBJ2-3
ASSSGTGLADTQY
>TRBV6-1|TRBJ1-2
ASSPRDLLTLDHGYT